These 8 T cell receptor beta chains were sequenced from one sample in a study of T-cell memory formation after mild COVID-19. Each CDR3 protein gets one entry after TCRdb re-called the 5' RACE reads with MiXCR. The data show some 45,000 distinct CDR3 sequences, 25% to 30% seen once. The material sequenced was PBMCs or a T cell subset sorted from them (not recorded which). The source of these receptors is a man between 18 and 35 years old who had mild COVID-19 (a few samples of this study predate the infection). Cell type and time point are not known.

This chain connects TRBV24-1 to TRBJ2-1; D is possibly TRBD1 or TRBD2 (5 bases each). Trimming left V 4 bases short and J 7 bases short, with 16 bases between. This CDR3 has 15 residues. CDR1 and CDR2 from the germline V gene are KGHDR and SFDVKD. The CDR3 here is CATSDSGRDENEQFF. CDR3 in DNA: TGTGCCACCAGTGACTCGGGACGAGATGAAAATGAGCAGTTCTTC.

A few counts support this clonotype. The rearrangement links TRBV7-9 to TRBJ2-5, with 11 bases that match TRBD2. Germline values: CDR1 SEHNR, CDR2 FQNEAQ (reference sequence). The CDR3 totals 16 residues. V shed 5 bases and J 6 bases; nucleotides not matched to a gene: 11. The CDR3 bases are TGTGCCAGCAGCCCAATACTAGCGGGGGACGGGAAGACCCAGTACTTC. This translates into CASSPILAGDGKTQYF.

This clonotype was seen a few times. The CDR3 here is CASSDGFDNEQFF. The CDR3 region has the DNA TGTGCCAGCAGCGATGGGTTTGACAATGAGCAGTTCTTC. The genes are TRBV9 and TRBJ2-1; D remains unclear. The CDR3 spans 13 residues. The V end lost 3 bases, the J end lost 5 bases, and 9 bases lay between the germline ends. Germline lookup yields CDR1 SGDLS and CDR2 YYNGEE.

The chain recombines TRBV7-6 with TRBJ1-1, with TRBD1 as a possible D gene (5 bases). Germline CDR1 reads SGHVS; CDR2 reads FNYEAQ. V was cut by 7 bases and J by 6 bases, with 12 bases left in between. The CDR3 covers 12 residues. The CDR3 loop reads CASISWGSEAFF. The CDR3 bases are TGTGCCAGCATCTCCTGGGGCTCTGAAGCTTTCTTT.

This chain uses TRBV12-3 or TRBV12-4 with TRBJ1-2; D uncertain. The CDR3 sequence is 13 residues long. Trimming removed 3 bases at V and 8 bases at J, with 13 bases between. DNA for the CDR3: TGTGCCAGCAGTTTTCTCGAGGTCTGGGGCTACACCTTC. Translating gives CASSFLEVWGYTF.

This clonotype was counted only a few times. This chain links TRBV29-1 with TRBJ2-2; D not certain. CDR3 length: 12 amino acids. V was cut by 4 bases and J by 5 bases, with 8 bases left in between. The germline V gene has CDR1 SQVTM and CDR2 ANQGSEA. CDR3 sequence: CSVVSRTGELFF. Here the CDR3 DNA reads TGCAGCGTTGTCTCTAGGACCGGGGAGCTGTTTTTT.

Here the CDR3 reads CAIMGDGEETQYF. In DNA form, the CDR3 reads TGTGCCATCATGGGGGACGGAGAAGAGACCCAGTACTTC. The genes are TRBV10-3 and TRBJ2-5; D may be TRBD1 or TRBD2 (5 bases each). The CDR3 has 13 residues. V dropped 7 bases and J dropped 3 bases, with 12 bases sitting between them. The germline V gene has CDR1 ENHRY and CDR2 SYGVKD.

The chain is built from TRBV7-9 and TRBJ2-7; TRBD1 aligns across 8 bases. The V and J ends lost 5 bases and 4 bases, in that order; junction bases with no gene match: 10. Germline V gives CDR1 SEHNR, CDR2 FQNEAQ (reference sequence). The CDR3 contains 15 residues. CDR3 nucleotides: TGTGCCAGCAGCCAGGCGGACAGGGCATTATACGAGCAGTACGTC. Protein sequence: CASSQADRALYEQYV.